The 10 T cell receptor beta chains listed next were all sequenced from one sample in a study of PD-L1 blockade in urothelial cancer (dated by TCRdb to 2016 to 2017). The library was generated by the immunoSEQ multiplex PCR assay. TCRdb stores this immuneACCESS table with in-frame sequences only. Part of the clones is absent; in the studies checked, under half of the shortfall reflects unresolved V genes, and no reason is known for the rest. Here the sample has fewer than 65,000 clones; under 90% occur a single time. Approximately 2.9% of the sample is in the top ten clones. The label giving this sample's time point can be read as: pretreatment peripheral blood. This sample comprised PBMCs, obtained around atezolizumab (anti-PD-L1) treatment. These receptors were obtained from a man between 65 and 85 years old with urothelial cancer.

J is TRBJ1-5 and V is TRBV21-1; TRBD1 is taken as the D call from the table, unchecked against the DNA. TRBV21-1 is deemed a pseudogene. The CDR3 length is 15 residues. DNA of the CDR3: TGTGCCAGCAGCGCTCCTGGGGACAGATATCAGCCCCAGCATTTT. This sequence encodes CASSAPGDRYQPQHF.

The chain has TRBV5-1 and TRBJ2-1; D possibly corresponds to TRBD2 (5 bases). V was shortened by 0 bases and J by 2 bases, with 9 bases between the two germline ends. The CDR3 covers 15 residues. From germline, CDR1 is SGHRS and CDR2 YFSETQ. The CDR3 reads CASSLGSVAYNEQFF. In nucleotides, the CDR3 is TGCGCCAGCAGCTTGGGTAGCGTAGCCTACAATGAGCAGTTCTTC.

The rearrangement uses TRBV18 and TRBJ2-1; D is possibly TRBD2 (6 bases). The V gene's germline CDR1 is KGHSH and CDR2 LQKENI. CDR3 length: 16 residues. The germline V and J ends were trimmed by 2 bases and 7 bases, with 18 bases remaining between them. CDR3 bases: TGTGCCAGCTCACCAAGTGGAGGGGTTGGTGGAAATGAGCAGTTCTTC. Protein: CASSPSGGVGGNEQFF.

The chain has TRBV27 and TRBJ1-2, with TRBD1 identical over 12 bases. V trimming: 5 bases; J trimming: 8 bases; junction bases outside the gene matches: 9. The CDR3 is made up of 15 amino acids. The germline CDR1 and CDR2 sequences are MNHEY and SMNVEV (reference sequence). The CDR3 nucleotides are TGTGCCAGCAGTGCACCGGGACAGGGGGCAGAAGGCTACACCTTC. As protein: CASSAPGQGAEGYTF.

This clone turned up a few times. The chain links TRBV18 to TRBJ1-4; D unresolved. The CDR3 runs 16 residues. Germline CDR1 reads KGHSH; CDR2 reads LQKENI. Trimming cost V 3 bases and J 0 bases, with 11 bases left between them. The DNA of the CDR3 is TGTGCCAGCTCACCTGATTGGGCCACAACTAATGAAAAACTGTTTTTT. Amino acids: CASSPDWATTNEKLFF.

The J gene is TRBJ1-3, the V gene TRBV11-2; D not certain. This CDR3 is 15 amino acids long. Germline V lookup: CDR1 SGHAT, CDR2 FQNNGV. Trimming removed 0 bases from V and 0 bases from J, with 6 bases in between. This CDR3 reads CASSLDPVSGNTIYF. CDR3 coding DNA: TGTGCCAGCAGCTTAGATCCCGTCTCTGGAAACACCATATATTTT.

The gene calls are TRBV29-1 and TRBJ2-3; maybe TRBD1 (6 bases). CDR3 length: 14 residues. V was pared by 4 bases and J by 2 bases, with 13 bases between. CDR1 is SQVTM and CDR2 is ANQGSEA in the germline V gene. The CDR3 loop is CSVGLSGDTDTQYF. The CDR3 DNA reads TGCAGCGTTGGCCTCTCAGGGGACACAGATACGCAGTATTTT.

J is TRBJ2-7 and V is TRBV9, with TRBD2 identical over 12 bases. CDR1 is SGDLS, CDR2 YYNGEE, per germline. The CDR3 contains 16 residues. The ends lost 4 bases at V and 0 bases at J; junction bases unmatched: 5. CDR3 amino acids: CASSSGLAGSSYEQYF. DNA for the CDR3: TGTGCCAGCAGCAGCGGACTAGCGGGGAGCTCCTACGAGCAGTACTTC.

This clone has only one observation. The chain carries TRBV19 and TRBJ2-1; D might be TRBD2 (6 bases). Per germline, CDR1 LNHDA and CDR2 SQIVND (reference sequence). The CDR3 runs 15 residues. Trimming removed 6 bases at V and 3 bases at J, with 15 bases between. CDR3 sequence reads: CASRAKASDYNEQFF. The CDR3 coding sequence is TGTGCCAGTAGGGCTAAGGCTAGCGACTACAATGAGCAGTTCTTC.

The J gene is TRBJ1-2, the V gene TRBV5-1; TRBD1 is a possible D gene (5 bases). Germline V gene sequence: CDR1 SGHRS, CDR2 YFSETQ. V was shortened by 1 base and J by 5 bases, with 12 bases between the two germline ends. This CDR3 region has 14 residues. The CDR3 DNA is TGCGCCAGCAGCTTGTTTTTAGGGGAATATGGCTACACCTTC. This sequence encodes CASSLFLGEYGYTF. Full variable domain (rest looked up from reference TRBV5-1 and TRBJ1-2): KAGVTQTPRYLIKTRGQQVTLSCSPISGHRSVSWYQQTPGQGLQFLFEYFSETQRNKGNFPGRFSGRQFSNSRSEMNVSTLELGDSALYLCASSLFLGEYGYTFGSGTRLTVV.